This T cell receptor beta chain was sequenced during a study of long-term antiretroviral therapy in people with HIV. Survey level was the resolution at which the v3.0 immunoSEQ assay ran. Method: immunoSEQ multiplex PCR; TCRdb's copy keeps in-frame clones and lacks some. The sample holds about 20,000 clones; just over 90% are singletons and the top ten take approximately 9.6%. The receptor was derived from a woman in her twenties or thirties with HIV. Sample: unsorted PBMCs, taken 4.4 years before starting antiretroviral therapy.

CDR3 DNA: TGTGCCAGTAGCGCTCGGGCCCTGGATACGCAGTATTTT. This codes for CASSARALDTQYF. The chain combines TRBV19 with TRBJ2-3; D not resolved. The CDR3 spans 13 residues. Trimming took off 6 bases at V and 6 bases at J, with 13 bases between the two ends. Germline CDR1 is LNHDA and CDR2 is SQIVND (reference sequence). The full variable domain, completed using reference TRBV19 and TRBJ2-3, is DGGITQSPKYLFRKEGQNVTLSCEQNLNHDAMYWYRQDPGQGLRLIYYSQIVNDFQKGDIAEGYSVSREKKESFPLTVTSAQKNPTAFYLCASSARALDTQYFGPGTRLTVL.